The T cell receptor beta chain under discussion was sequenced for a study of cytomegalovirus exposure and HLA in healthy donors. General observations from the study: TRBV6-2, TRBV6-3 and some other V segments were unresolvable in 87-base-pair reads.

The donors, nominally healthy at sampling, likely had unrecorded immune exposures. Of note for this clone: No antigen is known for it.

CDR1 and CDR2 from the germline V gene are ENHRY and SYGVKD. The V segment lost 1 base and the J segment 2 bases; nucleotides outside the gene matches: 7. The CDR3 is made up of 16 amino acids. Primers for the PCR totalled 60 Vbeta and 13 Jbeta. In the authors' methods: A follow-up analysis tallied 73 million or so unique TCR beta chains, 9 million to 11 million shared. The data were produced by immunoSEQ multiplex PCR, yet TCRdb's version contains in-frame clones alone and is incomplete. That table furnishes V, J and clone size, whereas the DNA furnished D and trimming. The table lists under 200,000 clones, with about 6.8% in the top ten.

The rearrangement links TRBV10-3 to TRBJ1-1, with TRBD1 identical over 7 bases. The receptor's source is a man aged 30-40 years in good health and CMV-seronegative. Specimen: PBMCs. Written as DNA, the CDR3 is TGTGCCATCAGTGAGTGGCAGGGGGTAAAAAACACTGAAGCTTTCTTT. Its translation is CAISEWQGVKNTEAFF.